The T cell receptor (beta chain) described here comes from a study of T cells expressing NK-cell markers. Study information: From sorted CD3+CD56+NKG2C+, CD3+CD56+NKG2C- and CD3+CD56-NKG2C+ T cells came the TCR beta repertoires. General study findings and limits: These same clonotypes (in a few donors) also led the CD3+CD56-NKG2C+ fraction.

As to this clonotype: Its antigen is as yet unknown.

What made the TCR beta cDNA was 5'RACE template switching with UMIs. TCRdb reprocessed the 5' RACE reads, with one entry per CDR3 protein and no DNA. The sample includes roughly 430,000 distinct CDR3 sequences. The CDR3 loop spans 14 amino acids. Germline V CDR1 and CDR2: SGHTA, FQGNSA. The sequence derives from a woman between 18 and 69 years old in good health. The sample consisted of blood T cells: a sorted CD56 or NKG2C T cell subset, CD4+ or CD8+ T cells, or bulk PBMC T cells (not recorded which). V is TRBV7-2 and J is TRBJ1-1. The CDR3 spells CASSPWGRNTEAFF.